The following is a T cell receptor beta chain sequence with its context. Its antigen is currently not known. Base-call qualities are not available, and no considerably larger clone is one nucleotide away. Systemically healthy Caucasian individuals from Russia, some 40 in total and aged about 6 to 95 years, were included as donors. Each donor gave approximately 9.4 milliliters of peripheral blood, drawn into EDTA-treated Vacutainer tubes. Ficoll-Paque density-gradient centrifugation was used to isolate PBMCs, with at least 6 million obtained per sample. Total RNA was extracted from PBMCs with Trizol reagent, with at least 6 micrograms obtained per sample. For every donor, flow cytometry on a PBMC aliquot measured the percentage of naive CD45RAhigh/CD27high T cells. V is pared back by 5 bases and J by 6 bases, with 14 bases lying between the germline termini. CDR1 SEHNR and CDR2 FQNEAQ were looked up in the germline V gene (reference sequence). The CDR3 measures 13 amino acids from cysteine to phenylalanine. Solely the CDR3 DNA is kept, with 39 bases framed from the first base.

The data stem from a study of blood T cells in healthy people across ages (dated by TCRdb to about 2015). About the full investigation: In model experiments, template switching captured about one uniquely barcoded TCR beta cDNA molecule for every two T cells. Using deep sequencing normalized with unique cDNA molecular identifiers, the study measured how TCR beta repertoire diversity changes with age. The donors were split into four age groups: young (average around 15 years), middle-aged (around 40), aged (roughly 65) and long-lived (about 82). To avoid experimental bias, donors of different ages were distributed randomly across sequencing lanes. Using the same blood draw, the study looked at two additional independent replicas of 1 million unique cDNA reads for two donors, one aged 18 to 30 and the other aged 80 or older. The research as a whole found: Because profiling used bulk unsorted PBMCs, naive and antigen-experienced compartments could not be compared conclusively. The percentage of naive T cells measured by flow cytometry correlated strongly with observed TCR beta diversity. Compared with the aged group, the long-lived group had more naive CD4+ T cells, fewer expanded clones and increased TCR diversity, suggesting age selection. Observed TCR beta diversity per million T cells fell roughly linearly with age, and a significant reduction was already apparent by age around 40. Estimates of total diversity from one million sequenced T cells were regarded as lower bounds and underestimates. The CMV infection status of donors was not known, potentially confounding age-related changes in expanded clonotypes.

Libraries were prepared through 5' RACE. Sequencing was performed on an Illumina HiSeq 2500. A second PCR of about 7 to 12 cycles was run with a J-beta primer mix and a sample-barcoded 5' primer. A template-switch 5' adaptor carrying 12 random nucleotides introduced a unique molecular identifier onto each TCR beta cDNA molecule. Each sample yielded at least 3 million CDR3-containing paired-end reads. First-strand cDNA synthesis was performed from all RNA using the Mint cDNA synthesis kit, with priming by a TRBC-specific oligonucleotide. Following uracil-DNA glycosylase treatment, a first 18-cycle PCR with universal primers M1SS and BC2_uni_R was performed on all cDNA. For the original study's pipeline: For normalization, 1 million high-quality reads, each with a distinct molecular identifier, were randomly selected from each sample. Reads with shared molecular identifiers were discarded instead of being binned into consensus sequences. MiTCR, set to a Q25 quality threshold and the strictest error-elimination algorithm, was used for CDR3 identification, clonotype clustering and error correction. A nonparametric unseen species model with Euler transformation was used to estimate lower-bound total TCR beta diversity. Through fastp at Q25 and MiXCR, TCRdb rebuilt clones from the public reads, retaining in-frame beta chains. Duplicate CDR3 protein sequences are folded into a single record with the most common DNA and genes. The V and J calls and clone size are TCRdb's, not the authors'. The sample table records 850,000 to 1,000,000 distinct CDR3 sequences; around 49% of these occur just once. The ten biggest clones cover roughly an eighth of the sample.

This sequence originates from a man aged 25 to 40 in good health. The rearrangement combines TRBV7-9 with TRBJ2-7; the D gene cannot be resolved reliably. The specimen sequenced was blood. The DNA sequence is as follows: TGTGCCAGCAGCCCGGGTCACTCTGGCGAGCAGTACTTC. Its protein product is CASSPGHSGEQYF.